This T cell receptor beta chain emerged from a study of beta chain features in type 1 diabetes. Study at large: Across every sample, about 100 million sorted cells were examined in total. Findings and limits, study-wide: TCRB repertoires of naive, central memory and Treg cells appeared more similar among patients than among healthy donors. In type 1 diabetes patients, VDJ junctions had fewer insertions; deletions at these junctions were more frequent. Among patients with Type 1 diabetes, TCRB CDR3s were moderately but significantly shorter in every one of the four CD4+ subsets.

Cell sorting via CD45RO/CCR7/CD25/CD127/CD95/CD27 was performed to obtain CD4+ naive, central memory, regulatory and stem cell-like memory cells. The CDR3 length is 15 residues. Germline V CDR1 and CDR2: ENHRY, SYGVKD. The ends were cut back, 3 bases at V and 2 bases at J, with 11 bases in the middle. The whole isolated RNA underwent reverse transcription, so sequencing captured expressed TCRB transcripts. TCRdb keeps only in-frame clones here, not all; method: immunoSEQ multiplex PCR. The profile shows 100,000 to 150,000 clones, 17% of them singletons. As to this clone: The antigen remains undetermined.

The rearrangement uses TRBV10-3 and TRBJ1-3; D gene uncertain. Input material: central memory CD4+ T cells from blood. The sequence was collected from a man aged 18-30 years with type 1 diabetes. This CDR3 is CAISDPRRTGNTIYF. The CDR3 region has the DNA TGTGCCATCAGTGACCCCAGAAGGACTGGAAACACCATATATTTT.